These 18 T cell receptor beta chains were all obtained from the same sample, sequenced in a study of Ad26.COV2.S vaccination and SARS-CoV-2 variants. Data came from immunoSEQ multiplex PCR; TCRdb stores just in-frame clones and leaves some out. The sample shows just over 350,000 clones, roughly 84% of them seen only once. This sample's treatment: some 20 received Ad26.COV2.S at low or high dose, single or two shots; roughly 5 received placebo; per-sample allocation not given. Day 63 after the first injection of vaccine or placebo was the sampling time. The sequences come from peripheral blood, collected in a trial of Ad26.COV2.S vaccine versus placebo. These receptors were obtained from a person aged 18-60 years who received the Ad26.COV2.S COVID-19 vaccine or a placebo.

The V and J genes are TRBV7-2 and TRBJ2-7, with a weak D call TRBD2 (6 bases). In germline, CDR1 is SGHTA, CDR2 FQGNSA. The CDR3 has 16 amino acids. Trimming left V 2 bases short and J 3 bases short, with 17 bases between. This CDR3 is CASSLPRSSGDYEQYF. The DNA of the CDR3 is TGTGCCAGCAGCTTACCCCGAAGTAGCGGAGACTACGAGCAGTACTTC.

The chain's CDR3 is CSASEGTDTQYF. DNA of the CDR3: TGCAGCGCATCCGAGGGAACAGATACGCAGTATTTT. V is TRBV29-1 and J is TRBJ2-3; possible D gene TRBD2, 5 bases. Germline-derived CDR1 and CDR2 are SQVTM and ANQGSEA. CDR3 length: 12 amino acids. Trimming pared 7 bases from V and 3 bases from J, leaving 11 bases between.

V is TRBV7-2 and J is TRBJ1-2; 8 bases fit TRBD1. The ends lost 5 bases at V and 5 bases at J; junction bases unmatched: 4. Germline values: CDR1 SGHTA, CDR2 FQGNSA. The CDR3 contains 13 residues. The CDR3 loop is CASSLGQVYGYTF. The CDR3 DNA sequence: TGTGCCAGCAGCCTGGGACAGGTGTATGGCTACACCTTC.

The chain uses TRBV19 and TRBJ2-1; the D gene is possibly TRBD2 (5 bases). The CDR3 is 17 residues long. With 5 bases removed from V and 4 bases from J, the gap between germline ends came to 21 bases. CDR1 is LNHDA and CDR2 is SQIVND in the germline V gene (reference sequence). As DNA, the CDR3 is TGTGCCAGTAGTCCGCGGAGTACAAGCGGTATTTACAATGAGCAGTTCTTC. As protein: CASSPRSTSGIYNEQFF.

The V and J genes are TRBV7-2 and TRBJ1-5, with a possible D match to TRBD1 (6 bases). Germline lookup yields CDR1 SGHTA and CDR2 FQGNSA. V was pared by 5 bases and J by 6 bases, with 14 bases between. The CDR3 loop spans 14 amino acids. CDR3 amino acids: CASSPLGGPQPQHF. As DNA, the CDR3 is TGTGCCAGCAGCCCCCTTGGGGGGCCTCAGCCCCAGCATTTT.

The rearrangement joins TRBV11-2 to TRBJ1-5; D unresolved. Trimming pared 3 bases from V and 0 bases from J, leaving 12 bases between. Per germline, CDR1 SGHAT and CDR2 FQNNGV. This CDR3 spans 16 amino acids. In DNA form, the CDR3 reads TGTGCCAGCAGCTTGATGGGCTCCCGTAGCAATCAGCCCCAGCATTTT. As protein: CASSLMGSRSNQPQHF. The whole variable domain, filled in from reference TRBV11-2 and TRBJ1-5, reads EAGVAQSPRYKIIEKRQSVAFWCNPISGHATLYWYQQILGQGPKLLIQFQNNGVVDDSQLPKDRFSAERLKGVDSTLKIQPAKLEDSAVYLCASSLMGSRSNQPQHFGDGTRLSIL.

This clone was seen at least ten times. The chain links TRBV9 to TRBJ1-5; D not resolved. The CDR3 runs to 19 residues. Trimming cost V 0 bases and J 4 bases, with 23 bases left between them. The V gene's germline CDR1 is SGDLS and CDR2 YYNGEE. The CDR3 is CASSVVSPDSNGSNQPQHF. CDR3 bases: TGTGCCAGCAGCGTAGTAAGCCCGGATTCTAATGGGTCTAATCAGCCCCAGCATTTT.

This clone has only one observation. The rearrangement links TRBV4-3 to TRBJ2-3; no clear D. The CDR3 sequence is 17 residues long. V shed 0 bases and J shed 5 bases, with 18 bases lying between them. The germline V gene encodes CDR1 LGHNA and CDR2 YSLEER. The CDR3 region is CASSQDEGQTHGDTQYF. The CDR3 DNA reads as TGCGCCAGCAGCCAAGATGAAGGCCAAACCCATGGAGATACGCAGTATTTT.

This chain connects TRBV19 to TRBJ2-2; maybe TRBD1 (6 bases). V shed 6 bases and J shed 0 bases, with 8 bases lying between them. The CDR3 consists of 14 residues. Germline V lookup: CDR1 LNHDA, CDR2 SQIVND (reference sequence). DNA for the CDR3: TGTGCCAGTAGAAGGGGGACGAACACCGGGGAGCTGTTTTTT. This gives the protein CASRRGTNTGELFF.

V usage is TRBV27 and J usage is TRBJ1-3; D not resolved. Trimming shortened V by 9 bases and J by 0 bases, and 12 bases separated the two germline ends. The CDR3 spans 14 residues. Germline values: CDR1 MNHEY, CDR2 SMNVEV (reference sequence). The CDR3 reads CARTQRPSGNTIYF. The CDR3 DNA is TGTGCCAGGACCCAGCGGCCCTCTGGAAACACCATATATTTT.

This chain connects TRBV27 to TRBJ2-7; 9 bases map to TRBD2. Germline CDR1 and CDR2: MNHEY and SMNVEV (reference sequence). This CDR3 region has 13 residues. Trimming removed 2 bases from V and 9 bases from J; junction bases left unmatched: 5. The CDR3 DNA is TGTGCCAGCAGTTTAGCGGGAGGGCCTGTGCAGTACTTC. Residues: CASSLAGGPVQYF.

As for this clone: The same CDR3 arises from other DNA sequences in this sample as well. CDR3 amino acids: CAWSVGGSYEQYF. The CDR3, as DNA: TGTGCCTGGAGTGTAGGGGGATCCTACGAGCAGTACTTC. The rearrangement uses TRBV30 and TRBJ2-7; D possibly corresponds to TRBD1 (6 bases). The length of the CDR3 is 13 residues. Germline V gene data show CDR1 as GTSNPN and CDR2 as SVGIG (reference sequence). V gave up 0 bases and J gave up 1 base, with 7 bases separating them.

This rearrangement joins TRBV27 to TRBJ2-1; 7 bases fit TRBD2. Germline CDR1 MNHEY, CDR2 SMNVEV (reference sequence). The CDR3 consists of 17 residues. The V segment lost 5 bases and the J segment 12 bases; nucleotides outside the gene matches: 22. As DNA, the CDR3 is TGTGCCAGCAGTGCGCGACCGGACAAGTTCTCACCGGGGGGGCAGTTCTTC. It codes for CASSARPDKFSPGGQFF.

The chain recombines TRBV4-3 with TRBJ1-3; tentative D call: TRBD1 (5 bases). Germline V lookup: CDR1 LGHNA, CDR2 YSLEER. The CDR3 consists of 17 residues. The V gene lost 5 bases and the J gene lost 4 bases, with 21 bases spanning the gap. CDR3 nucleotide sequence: TGCGCCAGCAGCTTCAGAATCGACCGGGACCCAGGAAACACCATATATTTT. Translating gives CASSFRIDRDPGNTIYF.

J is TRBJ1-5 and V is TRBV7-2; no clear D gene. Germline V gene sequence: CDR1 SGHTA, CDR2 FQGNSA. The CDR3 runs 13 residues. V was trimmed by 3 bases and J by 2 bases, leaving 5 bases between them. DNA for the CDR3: TGTGCCAGCAGCTTTACCCGCAATCAGCCCCAGCATTTT. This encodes CASSFTRNQPQHF.

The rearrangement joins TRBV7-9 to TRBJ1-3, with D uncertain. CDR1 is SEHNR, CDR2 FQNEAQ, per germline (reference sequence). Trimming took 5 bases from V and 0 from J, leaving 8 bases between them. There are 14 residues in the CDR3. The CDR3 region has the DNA TGTGCCAGCAGCCGCCGGACCTCTGGAAACACCATATATTTT. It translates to CASSRRTSGNTIYF.

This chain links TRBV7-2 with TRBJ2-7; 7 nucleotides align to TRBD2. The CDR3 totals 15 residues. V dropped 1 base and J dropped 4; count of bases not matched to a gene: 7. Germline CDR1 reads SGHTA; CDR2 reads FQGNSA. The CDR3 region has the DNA TGTGCCAGCAGCTTAGATGGGGGGGGTGGTTACGAGCAGTACTTC. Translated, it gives CASSLDGGGGYEQYF.

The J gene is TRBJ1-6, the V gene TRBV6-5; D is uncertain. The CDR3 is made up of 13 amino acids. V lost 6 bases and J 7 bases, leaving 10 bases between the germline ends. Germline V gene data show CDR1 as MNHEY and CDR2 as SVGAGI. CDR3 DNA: TGTGCCAGCAGGAGGGATCCAAATTCACCCCTCCACTTT. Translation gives CASRRDPNSPLHF.